This T cell receptor (beta chain) is drawn from a study of blood T cell repertoires in COVID-19. Per the original methods: Amplification with reference gene primers provided the estimates of nucleated cell counts. Assay: immunoSEQ multiplex PCR; the TCRdb copy retains only in-frame clones and omits some. V and J calls and clone size are given by that table; D and trimming were obtained from the DNA. The sample has approximately 290,000 clones; roughly 91% are singletons. With 5 bases clipped from V and 8 bases from J, the junction kept 8 bases outside the gene matches. The CDR3 consists of 14 residues. CDR1 and CDR2 (germline): LNHDA, SQIVND (reference sequence). In this sample, this clone turned up once.

Sequenced: peripheral blood. This rearrangement joins TRBV19 to TRBJ2-1, with 8 bases that match TRBD1. The TCR was taken from a woman in her 30s with COVID-19, enrolled during active disease. The CDR3 loop is CASSPLPGGDEQFF. CDR3 nucleotides: TGTGCCAGTAGTCCATTACCAGGGGGCGATGAGCAGTTCTTC.